This entry lists 11 T cell receptor beta chains sequenced from one sample in a study of cytomegalovirus exposure and HLA in healthy donors. In the PCR, 60 Vbeta and 13 Jbeta primers were used. Clones were sequenced by immunoSEQ multiplex PCR, and TCRdb holds only the in-frame ones, with some missing. Among tens of thousands of clones listed, around 80% were seen once. The source material was PBMCs. The receptors were gathered from a man aged 50-60 years in good health and CMV-seropositive.

This chain joins TRBV11-2 and TRBJ2-1, with D maybe TRBD1 (7 bases). The CDR3 totals 13 residues. V shed 11 bases and J shed 5 bases, with 16 bases lying between them. The germline CDR1 and CDR2 sequences are SGHAT and FQNNGV. In nucleotides, the CDR3 is TGTGCCGGAGGGGTGGACAGGAACAATGAGCAGTTCTTC. It is translated as CAGGVDRNNEQFF.

This clone was picked up one time. This chain's CDR3 is CASSLGEGLVEKLFF. CDR3 DNA: TGTGCCAGCAGCTTAGGGGAGGGGCTGGTTGAAAAACTGTTTTTT. V is TRBV7-8 and J is TRBJ1-4; a possible D gene is TRBD1 (5 bases). V gave up 1 base and J gave up 7 bases, with 13 bases separating them. Germline assignment: CDR1 SGHVS and CDR2 FQNEAQ. The CDR3 has 15 residues.

This rearrangement joins TRBV7-9 to TRBJ1-2, with 7 bases matching TRBD1. Germline V CDR1 and CDR2: SEHNR, FQNEAQ (reference sequence). This CDR3 region has 16 residues. V gave up 5 bases and J gave up 7 bases; unmatched junction bases: 16. The CDR3 reads CASSDPNRDRSSGYTF. The CDR3 nucleotides read TGTGCCAGCAGCGACCCAAACCGGGACAGAAGTTCTGGCTACACCTTC.

The chain's CDR3 is CASSLESRNNEQFF. CDR3 nucleotides: TGCGCCAGCAGCTTGGAGAGTAGAAACAATGAGCAGTTCTTC. This chain connects TRBV5-1 to TRBJ2-1, with D uncertain. Germline V gene sequence: CDR1 SGHRS, CDR2 YFSETQ. V was shortened by 0 bases and J by 5 bases, with 9 bases between the two germline ends. CDR3 length: 14 residues.

V is TRBV5-6 and J is TRBJ2-5; TRBD1 aligns across 7 bases. The V gene's germline CDR1 is SGHDT and CDR2 YYEEEE. The ends lost 0 bases at V and 5 bases at J; junction bases unmatched: 10. The CDR3 is 16 residues long. The CDR3 spells CASSLGAGGFRETQYF. As DNA, the CDR3 is TGTGCCAGCAGCTTGGGGGCAGGGGGTTTCCGGGAGACCCAGTACTTC.

This clone came up once. The V and J genes are TRBV5-4 and TRBJ2-7, with TRBD2 as a possible D gene (6 bases). V was pared by 6 bases and J by 1 base, with 17 bases between. The CDR3 is 15 residues long. The V gene's germline CDR1 is SGHNT and CDR2 YYREEE (reference sequence). The CDR3 sequence: CASTKELRDSYEQYF. CDR3 sequence (DNA): TGTGCCAGCACCAAAGAATTGCGGGATTCCTACGAGCAGTACTTC.

The CDR3 DNA sequence: TGCGCCAGCAGCCAAGTGGGGAGATCGGGGGACAATGAGCAGTTCTTC. Residues: CASSQVGRSGDNEQFF. This sequence joins TRBV4-1 and TRBJ2-1; weak D call: TRBD2 (6 bases). V was clipped by 1 base and J by 5 bases, with 15 bases between them. Germline values: CDR1 MGHRA, CDR2 YSYEKL. The CDR3 totals 16 residues.

In its sample, this clone was seen once. V usage is TRBV7-2 and J usage is TRBJ2-7, with 13 bases aligning to TRBD2. After removal of 5 bases from V and 5 bases from J, the junction contained 9 bases not matched to a gene. The V gene's germline CDR1 is SGHTA and CDR2 FQGNSA. This CDR3 region has 16 residues. CDR3 DNA: TGTGCCAGCAGCCGTCCCAGGACTAGCGGGGGAAACGAGCAGTACTTC. Its protein product is CASSRPRTSGGNEQYF.

The rearrangement joins TRBV28 to TRBJ2-3; TRBD2 agrees at 10 bases. Losses at the gene ends were 3 bases for V and 5 bases for J; bases not matched to a gene: 11. CDR1 is MDHEN and CDR2 is SYDVKM in the germline V gene. The CDR3 extends over 17 amino acids. The CDR3 spells CASSFAGLAGDIDTQYF. Written as DNA, the CDR3 is TGTGCCAGCAGTTTTGCGGGTCTAGCGGGAGACATAGATACGCAGTATTTT.

Note on this clone: A read error may account for a junction end that differs from germline. This sequence joins TRBV27 and TRBJ2-7; possible D gene TRBD2, 6 bases. The CDR3 loop spans 15 amino acids. Germline V gene data show CDR1 as MNHEY and CDR2 as SMNVEV (reference sequence). DNA for the CDR3: TGTGCCAGCAGTTTAAGCGCGGGACCCTCCTACGCGCAGTACTTC. Its translation is CASSLSAGPSYAQYF.

The J gene is TRBJ1-2, the V gene TRBV6-5; D not certain. This CDR3 contains 13 residues. Trimming removed 5 bases at V and 4 bases at J, with 11 bases between. From germline, CDR1 is MNHEY and CDR2 SVGAGI. The CDR3 region has the DNA TGTGCCAGCAGTGATAACGGGGTCTATGGCTACACCTTC. It is translated as CASSDNGVYGYTF.